This T cell receptor beta chain was observed in a study of Ad26.COV2.S vaccination and SARS-CoV-2 variants. Background on the study: In the study, Ad26.COV2.S was injected intramuscularly once, or twice 56 days apart.

The data were produced by immunoSEQ multiplex PCR, yet TCRdb's version contains in-frame clones alone and is incomplete. Among a few hundred thousand clones, roughly 80% were seen once, and the ten largest hold approximately 7.8%. Regarding treatment: roughly 20 received Ad26.COV2.S at low or high dose, single or two shots; roughly five received placebo; per-sample allocation not given. Collection of samples fell on day 63 after the first vaccine or placebo injection. Adults aged 18-55 years in Boston included the donor. The CDR3 length is 16 residues. Germline CDR1 reads SGHDT; CDR2 reads YYEEEE. The V and J ends lost 3 bases and 1 base respectively, with 15 bases between them.

This chain links TRBV5-6 with TRBJ2-3; D call uncertain. The TCR originated in a person between 18 and 65 years old who received the Ad26.COV2.S COVID-19 vaccine or a placebo. Source: peripheral blood, taken in a trial of Ad26.COV2.S vaccine versus placebo. CDR3 sequence (DNA): TGTGCCAGCAGCTCCGGGTCGGAGCCGCGCACAGATACGCAGTATTTT. This codes for CASSSGSEPRTDTQYF.